This T cell receptor (beta chain) appears in the sequencing data of a study of spatial heterogeneity in lung cancer (dated by TCRdb to the late 2010s). Some background on the complete study: Beta-chain transcripts were consistently detected in greater numbers than alpha-chain transcripts, which likely reflects a higher abundance of beta-chain transcripts. In the raw uncorrected reads, each unique combination of TCR and UMI appeared more than ten times on average. In non-small cell lung cancer, the study made a quantitative comparison of TCR alpha and beta repertoires among multiple tumor regions, matched nontumor lung and blood. Nonsynonymous mutation counts, determined by whole-exome sequencing of tumor tissue, were related to TCR repertoire features. Both alpha and beta chains were TCR-sequenced in samples taken at surgery, namely 220 tumor regions, 61 to 65 matched nontumor lung samples and about 58 PBMC samples.

Concerning this clonotype itself: The clone's antigen remains unknown. No quality values exist for individual bases; no much larger clone is one base distant.

The CDR3 contains 12 residues, cysteine and phenylalanine counted. Just the 36-base CDR3 DNA is kept, in frame starting at base 1. The trim is 4 bases for V and 2 bases for J, with a gap of 5 bases between the germline ends. Via the germline V gene, CDR1 is SNHLY and CDR2 FYNNEI. Here is what the overall study found, with its caveats: Ubiquitous expanded tumor TCRs were found in blood more often at tumor resection than at routine follow-up. Additional single-cell paired TCR alpha and beta sequencing was considered necessary to confirm, at a functional level, the hypothesis that regional TCRs recognize regional mutations.

This specimen's time point label, interpreted: sample taken at primary tumor resection. For TCR sequencing, whole RNA was extracted from tumor and nontumor lung tissue, or from cryopreserved PBMC samples, and no cell sorting was done. Donors were about 70 patients with early-stage, untreated non-small cell lung cancer from the lung TRACERx cohort. Patients were selected for TCR sequencing only if sufficient RNA was available from at least two tumor regions. Preparation of the library involved 5' RACE. For sequencing, a NextSeq 500 was employed. To allow correction of PCR and sequencing errors, the TCR library protocol tagged every TCR cDNA molecule with a unique molecular identifier. Concerning the study's data processing: TCR identification, UMI-based error correction and CDR3 extraction were performed with Decombinator tools. TCRs above a frequency of 2 per 1,000, corresponding to the top 1% of the tumor frequency distribution, were defined as expanded. Renyi diversity was computed with the R vegan package after each repertoire had been subsampled 100 times to 5,000 TCRs. CDR3 similarity networks were built from amino acid triplet string-kernel similarity, connecting CDR3s with pairwise similarity above 0.82. TCRdb reanalyzed the raw reads on its own, using fastp at Q25 for trimming and MiXCR for clone calling, and kept in-frame beta chains. One record per CDR3 amino acid sequence lists the most common genes and DNA. TCRdb, not the original authors, processed these V and J calls. Counted in this sample were tens of thousands of distinct CDR3 sequences; roughly 15% of them appeared once. The top ten hold 55% to 70% of the sample.

The source was PBMCs, collected at surgery. Recombination connected TRBV2 to TRBJ1-2; the D segment cannot be called with confidence. The source of this sequence is a male donor with early-stage non-small cell lung cancer. The DNA reads TGTGCCAGCAGTGGCCCCAACTATGGCTACACCTTC. This translates into CASSGPNYGYTF.